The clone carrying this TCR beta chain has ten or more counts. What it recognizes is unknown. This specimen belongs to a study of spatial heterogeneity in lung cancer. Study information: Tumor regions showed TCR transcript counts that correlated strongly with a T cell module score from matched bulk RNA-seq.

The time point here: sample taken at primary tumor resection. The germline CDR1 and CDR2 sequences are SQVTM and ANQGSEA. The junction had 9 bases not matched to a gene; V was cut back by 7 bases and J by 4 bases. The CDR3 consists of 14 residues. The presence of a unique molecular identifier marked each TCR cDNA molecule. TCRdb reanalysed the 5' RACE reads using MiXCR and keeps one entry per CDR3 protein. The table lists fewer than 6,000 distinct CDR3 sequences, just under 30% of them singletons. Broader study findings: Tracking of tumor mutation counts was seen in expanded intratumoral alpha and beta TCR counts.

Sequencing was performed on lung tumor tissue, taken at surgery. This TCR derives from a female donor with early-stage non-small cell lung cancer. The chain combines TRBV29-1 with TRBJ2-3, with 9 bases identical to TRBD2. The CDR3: CSASSSGRADTQYF. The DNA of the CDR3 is TGCAGCGCCTCCAGTAGCGGGAGAGCAGATACGCAGTATTTT.